This T cell receptor beta chain was identified during a study of shared clonotypes between healthy human individuals. Study outcomes and limitations: Shared clonotypes across all four donors exceeded non-shared ones in generation probability. Generally, naive subsets (rather than memory subsets) showed larger estimated richness.

The CDR3 covers 14 residues. Trimming removed 6 bases at V and 0 bases at J, with 12 bases between. Germline V gene data show CDR1 as MNHNS and CDR2 as SASEGT. Everyone who donated was a Caucasian adult who lived in Nashville, Tennessee. Generated by immunoSEQ multiplex PCR, the TCRdb table keeps only in-frame clones and is missing some. Of some 360,000 clones in the sample, around 67% are singletons; the top ten hold more than 9%. Regarding this clone: Antigen specificity is unknown. Other DNA sequences in the sample encode the same CDR3.

Sequencing was done on a sample of memory CD4+ T cells sorted from blood. Documented subset: CD45RA-negative fraction. J is TRBJ2-7 and V is TRBV6-1; weak D call: TRBD1 (6 bases). The sequence was obtained from a man aged 30 to 39 in good health. The CDR3 nucleotides are TGTGCCAGCAGCGAGAGCAGGGGCTCCTACGAGCAGTACTTC. It encodes CASSESRGSYEQYF.